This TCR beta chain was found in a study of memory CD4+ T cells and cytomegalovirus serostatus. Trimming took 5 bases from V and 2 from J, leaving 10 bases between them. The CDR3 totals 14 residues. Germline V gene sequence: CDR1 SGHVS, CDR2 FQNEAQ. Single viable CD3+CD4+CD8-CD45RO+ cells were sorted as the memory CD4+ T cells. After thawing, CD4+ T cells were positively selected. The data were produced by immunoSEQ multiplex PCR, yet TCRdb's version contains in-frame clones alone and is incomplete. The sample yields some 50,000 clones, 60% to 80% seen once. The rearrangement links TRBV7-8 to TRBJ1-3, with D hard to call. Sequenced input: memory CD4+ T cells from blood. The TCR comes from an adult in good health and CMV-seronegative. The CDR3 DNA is TGTGCCAGCAGCCGAGGAGGACCTGGAAACACCATATATTTT. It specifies CASSRGGPGNTIYF. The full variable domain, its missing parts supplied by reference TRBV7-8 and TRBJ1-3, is GAGVSQSPRYKVAKRGQDVALRCDPISGHVSLFWYQQALGQGPEFLTYFQNEAQLDKSGLPSDRFFAERPEGSVSTLKIQRTQQEDSAVYLCASSRGGPGNTIYFGEGSWLTVV.